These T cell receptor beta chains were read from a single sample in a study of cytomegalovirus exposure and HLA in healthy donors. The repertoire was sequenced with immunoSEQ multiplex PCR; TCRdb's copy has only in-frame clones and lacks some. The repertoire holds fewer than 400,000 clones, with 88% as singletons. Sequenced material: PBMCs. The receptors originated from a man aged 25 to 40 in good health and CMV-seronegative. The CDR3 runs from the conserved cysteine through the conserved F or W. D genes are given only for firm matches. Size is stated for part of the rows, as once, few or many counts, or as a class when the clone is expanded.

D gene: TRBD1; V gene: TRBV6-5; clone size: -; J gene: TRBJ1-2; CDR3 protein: CASSYSGTGARGYTF; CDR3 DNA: TGTGCCAGCAGTTACTCAGGGACAGGGGCTAGAGGCTACACCTTC
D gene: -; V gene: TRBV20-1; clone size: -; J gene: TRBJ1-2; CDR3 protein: CSASTAYGYTF; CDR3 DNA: TGCAGTGCTAGCACTGCGTATGGCTACACCTTC
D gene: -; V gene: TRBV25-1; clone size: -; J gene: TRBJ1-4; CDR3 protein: CASPGQGPPRTNEKLFF; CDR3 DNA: TGTGCCAGCCCCGGCCAGGGTCCCCCAAGGACTAATGAAAAACTGTTTTTT
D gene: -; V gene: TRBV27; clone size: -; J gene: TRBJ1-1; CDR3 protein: CASSLQYMNTEAFF; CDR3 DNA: TGTGCCAGCAGTTTACAGTACATGAACACTGAAGCTTTCTTT
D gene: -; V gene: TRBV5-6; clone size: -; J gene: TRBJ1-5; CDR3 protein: CASSLGYSNQPQHF; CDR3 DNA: TGTGCCAGCAGCTTGGGGTACAGTAATCAGCCCCAGCATTTT
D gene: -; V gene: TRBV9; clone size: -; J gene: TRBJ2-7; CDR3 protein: CASSGEGVDEQYF; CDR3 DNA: TGTGCCAGCAGCGGGGAGGGGGTGGACGAGCAGTACTTC
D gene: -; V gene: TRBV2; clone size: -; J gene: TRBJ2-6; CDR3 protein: CASSAGLSGANVLTF; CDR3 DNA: TGTGCCAGCAGCGCAGGGCTCTCTGGGGCCAACGTCCTGACTTTC
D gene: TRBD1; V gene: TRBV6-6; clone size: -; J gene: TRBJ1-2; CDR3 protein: CASSSIGTGYGYTF; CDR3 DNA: TGTGCCAGCAGCTCCATTGGGACAGGCTATGGCTACACCTTC
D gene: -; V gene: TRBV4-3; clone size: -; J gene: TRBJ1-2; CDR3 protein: CASSQGVTGYGYTF; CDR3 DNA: TGCGCCAGCAGCCAAGGGGTAACCGGGTATGGCTACACCTTC
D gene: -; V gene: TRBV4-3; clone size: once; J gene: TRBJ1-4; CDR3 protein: CASCRGKNEKLFF; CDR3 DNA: TGCGCCAGCTGCAGAGGGAAGAATGAAAAACTGTTTTTT
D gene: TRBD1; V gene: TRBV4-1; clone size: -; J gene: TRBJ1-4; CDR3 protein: CASSQVDRAGEKLFF; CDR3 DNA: TGCGCCAGCAGCCAAGTGGACAGGGCTGGGGAAAAACTGTTTTTT
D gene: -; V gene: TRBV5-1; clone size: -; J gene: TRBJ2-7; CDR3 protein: CASSLTTDEQYF; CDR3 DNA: TGCGCCAGCAGCTTGACAACAGACGAGCAGTACTTC
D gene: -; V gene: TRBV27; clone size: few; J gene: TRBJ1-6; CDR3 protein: CASRPGQLYNSPLHF; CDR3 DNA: TGTGCCAGCAGGCCTGGACAGCTCTATAATTCACCCCTCCACTTT
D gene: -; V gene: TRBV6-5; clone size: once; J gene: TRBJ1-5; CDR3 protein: CASSLIAGFNQPQHF; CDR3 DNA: TGTGCCAGCAGTTTAATTGCCGGTTTCAATCAGCCCCAGCATTTT
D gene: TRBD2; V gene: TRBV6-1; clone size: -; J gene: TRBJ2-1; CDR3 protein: CASSETSGGRHNEQFF; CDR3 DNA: TGTGCCAGCAGTGAGACTAGCGGGGGGCGTCACAATGAGCAGTTCTTC
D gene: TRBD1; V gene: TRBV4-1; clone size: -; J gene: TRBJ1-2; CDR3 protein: CASSQRGTGGRGEGYTF; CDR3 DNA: TGCGCCAGCAGCCAGAGAGGGACAGGGGGTCGGGGGGAGGGCTACACCTTC
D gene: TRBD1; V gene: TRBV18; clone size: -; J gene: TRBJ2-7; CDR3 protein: CASSPGRRDRIYEQYF; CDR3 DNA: TGTGCCAGCTCACCAGGGAGAAGGGACAGAATCTACGAGCAGTACTTC
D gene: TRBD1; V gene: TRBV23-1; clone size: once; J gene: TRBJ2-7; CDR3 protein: CASSQGTGGIEPYEQYF; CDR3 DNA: TGCGCCAGCAGTCAAGGGACAGGGGGCATCGAACCCTACGAGCAGTACTTC
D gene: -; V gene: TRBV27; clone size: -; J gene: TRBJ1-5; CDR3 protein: CASSLVRPVRGNQPQHF; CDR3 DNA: TGTGCCAGCAGTTTAGTCAGGCCAGTAAGGGGAAATCAGCCCCAGCATTTT
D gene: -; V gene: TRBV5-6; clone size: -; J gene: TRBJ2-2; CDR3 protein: CASSFGTGELFF; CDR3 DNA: TGTGCCAGCAGCTTCGGCACCGGGGAGCTGTTTTTT
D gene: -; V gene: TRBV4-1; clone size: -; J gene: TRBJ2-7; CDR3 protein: CASSQPSEEQYF; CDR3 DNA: TGCGCCAGCAGCCAACCCTCTGAGGAGCAGTACTTC
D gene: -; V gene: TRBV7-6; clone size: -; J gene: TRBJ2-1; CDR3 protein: CASSSGVRNEQFF; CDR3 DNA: TGTGCCAGCAGCTCAGGGGTTCGCAATGAGCAGTTCTTC
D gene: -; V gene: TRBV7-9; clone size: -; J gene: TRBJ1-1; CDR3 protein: CASSSPGAGNTEAFF; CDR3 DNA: TGTGCCAGCAGCAGTCCCGGCGCGGGGAACACTGAAGCTTTCTTT
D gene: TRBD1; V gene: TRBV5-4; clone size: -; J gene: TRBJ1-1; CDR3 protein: CASSLGDSDAEAFF; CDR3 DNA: TGTGCCAGCAGCTTAGGGGACAGCGACGCTGAAGCTTTCTTT
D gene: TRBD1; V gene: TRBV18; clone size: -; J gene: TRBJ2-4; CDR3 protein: CASSPTIGTGLGLAKNIQYF; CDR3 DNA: TGTGCCAGCTCACCAACGATAGGGACAGGGTTGGGACTAGCCAAAAACATTCAGTACTTC
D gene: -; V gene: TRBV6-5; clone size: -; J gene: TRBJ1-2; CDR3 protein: CASSYSIGLANYGYTF; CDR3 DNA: TGTGCCAGCAGTTACTCGATCGGCCTAGCTAACTATGGCTACACCTTC
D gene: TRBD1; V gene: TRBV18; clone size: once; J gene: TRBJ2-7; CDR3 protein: CASSPLGTGSEQYF; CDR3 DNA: TGTGCCAGCTCACCACTCGGGACAGGGAGCGAGCAGTACTTC
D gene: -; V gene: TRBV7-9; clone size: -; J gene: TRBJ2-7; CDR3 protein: CASSPRPAEGDSSYEQYF; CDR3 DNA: TGTGCCAGCAGCCCTCGTCCAGCAGAAGGGGATAGCTCCTACGAGCAGTACTTC
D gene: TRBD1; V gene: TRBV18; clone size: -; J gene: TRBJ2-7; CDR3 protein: CASSPPGQAYEQYF; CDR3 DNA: TGTGCCAGCTCTCCACCGGGACAGGCCTACGAGCAGTACTTC
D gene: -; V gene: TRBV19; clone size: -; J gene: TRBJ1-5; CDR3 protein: CASRAELPGGNQPQHF; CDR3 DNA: TGTGCCAGTAGAGCTGAACTGCCGGGGGGGAATCAGCCCCAGCATTTT
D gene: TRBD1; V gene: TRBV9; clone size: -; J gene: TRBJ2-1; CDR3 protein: CASSGTGVSYNEQFF; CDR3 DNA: TGTGCCAGCAGCGGAACAGGGGTATCCTACAATGAGCAGTTCTTC
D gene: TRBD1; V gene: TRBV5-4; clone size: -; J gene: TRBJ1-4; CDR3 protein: CASSLEGARDEKLFF; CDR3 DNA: TGTGCCAGCAGCTTGGAGGGGGCGCGGGATGAAAAACTGTTTTTT
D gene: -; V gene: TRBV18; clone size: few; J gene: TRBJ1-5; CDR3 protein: CASSPSKDQPQHF; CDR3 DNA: TGTGCCAGCTCACCGTCTAAAGATCAGCCCCAGCATTTT